This T cell receptor (beta chain) was found in a study of cytomegalovirus exposure and HLA in healthy donors. In the case of this clone: Its specificity is not known.

V dropped 3 bases and J dropped 6 bases, with 11 bases sitting between them. The CDR3 consists of 14 residues. Germline CDR1 is SGHDN and CDR2 is FVKESK. Nominal health characterized the donors when sampled, though unrecorded immune exposures were likely. PCR used 60 Vbeta primers and 13 Jbeta primers. Sequenced by immunoSEQ multiplex PCR; TCRdb stores in-frame clones only, minus some. The sample has about 190,000 clones, roughly 73% seen once; the top ten hold over 2%. Study conclusions and caveats: Later analysis revealed greater clonal expansion in HLA-associated TCR beta chains than in equally common others. In vitro testing confirmed a few CMV-associated chains as specific for CMV antigens.

The source material was PBMCs. The sequence came from a woman aged 25 to 39 in good health and CMV-seropositive. The rearrangement links TRBV14 to TRBJ2-2, with D maybe TRBD1 (6 bases). CDR3: CASSHTGRAGELFF. In DNA form, the CDR3 reads TGTGCCAGCAGCCATACAGGGCGGGCCGGGGAGCTGTTTTTT.